These T cell receptor beta chains were read from a single sample in a study of blood T cell repertoires in COVID-19. Profiling relied on immunoSEQ multiplex PCR, and the TCRdb table lists in-frame clones only, not all of them. The sample lists about 670,000 clones, 75% to 90% occurring once. Sequencing was carried out using peripheral blood. Source of these receptors: a woman aged 18-29 years with acute or convalescent COVID-19. CDR3s include the opening cysteine and the closing phenylalanine or tryptophan. D genes are given only for firm matches. Rows give clone size only sometimes, using once, few, many, or a class for an expanded clone.

CDR3 DNA: TGCGCCAGCAGCTTGACAGGCAATCCTAATTCACCCCTCCACTTT
CDR3 protein: CASSLTGNPNSPLHF
D gene: NA
V gene: TRBV5-1
J gene: TRBJ1-6
clone size: NA

CDR3 DNA: TGTGCCAGCAGCTCGGGACAGGGTCTGTATGGCTACACCTTC
CDR3 protein: CASSSGQGLYGYTF
D gene: TRBD1
V gene: TRBV7-3
J gene: TRBJ1-2
clone size: few

CDR3 DNA: TGCGCCAGCAGCCAAGGGGGGGGCAGCTACGAGCAGTACTTC
CDR3 protein: CASSQGGGSYEQYF
D gene: NA
V gene: TRBV4-1
J gene: TRBJ2-7
clone size: NA

CDR3 DNA: TGTGCCAGCTCTCCCAAGGGGCCGGAAGCTTTCTTT
CDR3 protein: CASSPKGPEAFF
D gene: NA
V gene: TRBV18
J gene: TRBJ1-1
clone size: NA

CDR3 DNA: TGTGCCAGCAGCGGCGGGAGTCATCAGCCCCAGCATTTT
CDR3 protein: CASSGGSHQPQHF
D gene: NA
V gene: TRBV12-3/TRBV12-4
J gene: TRBJ1-5
clone size: NA

CDR3 DNA: TGTGCCAGCAGCGTGGGGCCAGGGCATGGCTACACCTTC
CDR3 protein: CASSVGPGHGYTF
D gene: NA
V gene: TRBV25-1
J gene: TRBJ1-2
clone size: NA

CDR3 DNA: TGTGCCAGCAGTTTAAGTTCGGACTCCCGGGGGCAGCCCCAGCATTTT
CDR3 protein: CASSLSSDSRGQPQHF
D gene: NA
V gene: TRBV28
J gene: TRBJ1-5
clone size: NA

CDR3 DNA: TGTGCCAGCAGCCTCATGGGGGGAAAACTGTTTTTT
CDR3 protein: CASSLMGGKLFF
D gene: NA
V gene: TRBV6-5
J gene: TRBJ1-4
clone size: NA

CDR3 DNA: TGTGCCACCAGTGATTTACAGGGGGCGGGTGGCTACACCTTC
CDR3 protein: CATSDLQGAGGYTF
D gene: TRBD1
V gene: TRBV24-1
J gene: TRBJ1-2
clone size: NA

CDR3 DNA: TGTGCCTGGAGTGTAAGGAGGGTGGAAGGCTACACCTTC
CDR3 protein: CAWSVRRVEGYTF
D gene: NA
V gene: TRBV30
J gene: TRBJ1-2
clone size: NA

CDR3 DNA: TGTGCCAGCAGTGACCCGGACGCGGGGAGGACCTATAATTCACCCCTCCACTTT
CDR3 protein: CASSDPDAGRTYNSPLHF
D gene: NA
V gene: TRBV25-1
J gene: TRBJ1-6
clone size: once

CDR3 DNA: TGTGCCAGCAGACCCCTGGGGAGAGGGAATCCTGAAGCTTTCTTT
CDR3 protein: CASRPLGRGNPEAFF
D gene: NA
V gene: TRBV6-5
J gene: TRBJ1-1
clone size: NA

CDR3 DNA: TGTGCCACCCCCGGGACAGGGTCCGGGGAGCTGTTTTTT
CDR3 protein: CATPGTGSGELFF
D gene: TRBD1
V gene: TRBV2
J gene: TRBJ2-2
clone size: NA

CDR3 DNA: TGTGCCAGCCAAACAGGGGGCGCGTACCAGCCCCAGCATTTT
CDR3 protein: CASQTGGAYQPQHF
D gene: TRBD1
V gene: TRBV6-5
J gene: TRBJ1-5
clone size: NA

CDR3 DNA: TGCGCCAGCAGCTTGGGGGACAGCCTCTCTGGAAACACCATATATTTT
CDR3 protein: CASSLGDSLSGNTIYF
D gene: TRBD1
V gene: TRBV5-1
J gene: TRBJ1-3
clone size: once

CDR3 DNA: TGTGCCAGCAGTTACATACAAGTTAATTCACCCCTCCACTTT
CDR3 protein: CASSYIQVNSPLHF
D gene: NA
V gene: TRBV6-2/TRBV6-3
J gene: TRBJ1-6
clone size: NA

CDR3 DNA: TGTGCCAGCCGGCAGGGGGTCTTTGGAAACACCATATATTTT
CDR3 protein: CASRQGVFGNTIYF
D gene: TRBD1
V gene: TRBV28
J gene: TRBJ1-3
clone size: NA

CDR3 DNA: TGTGCCAGCAGCACACAGGGGGCGGCCGGGTTTTCTGAAGCTTTCTTT
CDR3 protein: CASSTQGAAGFSEAFF
D gene: TRBD1
V gene: TRBV3-1/TRBV3-2
J gene: TRBJ1-1
clone size: NA

CDR3 DNA: TGTGCCAGCAGCATCAGGGGGGACTATGGCTACACCTTC
CDR3 protein: CASSIRGDYGYTF
D gene: TRBD1
V gene: TRBV7-8
J gene: TRBJ1-2
clone size: NA

CDR3 DNA: TGTGCCAGCAGCCAAGCGGGGTTTGGAAACACCATATATTTT
CDR3 protein: CASSQAGFGNTIYF
D gene: NA
V gene: TRBV14
J gene: TRBJ1-3
clone size: NA

CDR3 DNA: TGTGCCAGTAGTATAGTCAGGGGGACAGTACACAATGAGCAGTTCTTC
CDR3 protein: CASSIVRGTVHNEQFF
D gene: TRBD1
V gene: TRBV19
J gene: TRBJ2-1
clone size: few

CDR3 DNA: TGTGCCAGCAGCTTAGACAACACAGATACGCAGTATTTT
CDR3 protein: CASSLDNTDTQYF
D gene: NA
V gene: TRBV11-3
J gene: TRBJ2-3
clone size: NA

CDR3 DNA: TGTGCCAGCTCCGTCGGGGGGGCCACAGATGAGCAGTTCTTC
CDR3 protein: CASSVGGATDEQFF
D gene: TRBD2
V gene: TRBV7-3
J gene: TRBJ2-1
clone size: NA

CDR3 DNA: TGCGCCAGCAGGAGGGTGAACACTGAAGCTTTCTTT
CDR3 protein: CASRRVNTEAFF
D gene: NA
V gene: TRBV10-2
J gene: TRBJ1-1
clone size: NA

CDR3 DNA: TGTGCCAGCAGTGAAAGGGGACAGGTGGTATATGGCTACACCTTC
CDR3 protein: CASSERGQVVYGYTF
D gene: TRBD1
V gene: TRBV6-1
J gene: TRBJ1-2
clone size: NA

CDR3 DNA: TGTGCCAGCAGCCAGGACAGGGGTCCCTACGAGCAGTACTTC
CDR3 protein: CASSQDRGPYEQYF
D gene: TRBD1
V gene: TRBV11-3
J gene: TRBJ2-7
clone size: NA

CDR3 DNA: TGTGCCAGCAGCTCCGCCCTAGCGGGGGGGCACAATGAGCAGTTCTTC
CDR3 protein: CASSSALAGGHNEQFF
D gene: TRBD2
V gene: TRBV7-2
J gene: TRBJ2-1
clone size: NA

CDR3 DNA: TGCAGCGTTCGGGGGGCCCCCCATCAGCCCCAGCATTTT
CDR3 protein: CSVRGAPHQPQHF
D gene: NA
V gene: TRBV29-1
J gene: TRBJ1-5
clone size: NA

CDR3 DNA: TGTGCCAGCAGTTACGCAGGGCGGGGTGGCTACACCTTC
CDR3 protein: CASSYAGRGGYTF
D gene: NA
V gene: TRBV6-5
J gene: TRBJ1-2
clone size: NA